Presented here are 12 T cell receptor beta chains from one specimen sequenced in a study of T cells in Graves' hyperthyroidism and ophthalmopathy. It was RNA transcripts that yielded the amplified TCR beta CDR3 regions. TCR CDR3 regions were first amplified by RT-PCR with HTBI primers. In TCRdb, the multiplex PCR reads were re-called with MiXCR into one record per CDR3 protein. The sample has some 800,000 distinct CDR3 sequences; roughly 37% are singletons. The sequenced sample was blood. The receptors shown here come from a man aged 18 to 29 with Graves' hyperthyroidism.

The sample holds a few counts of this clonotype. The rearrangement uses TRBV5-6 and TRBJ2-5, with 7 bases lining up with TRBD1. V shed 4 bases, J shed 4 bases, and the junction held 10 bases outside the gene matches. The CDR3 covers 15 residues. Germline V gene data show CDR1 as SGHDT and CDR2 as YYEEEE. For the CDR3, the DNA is TGTGCCAGCAGCAGTAGCCAGGGGGACCGAGAGACCCAGTACTTC. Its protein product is CASSSSQGDRETQYF.

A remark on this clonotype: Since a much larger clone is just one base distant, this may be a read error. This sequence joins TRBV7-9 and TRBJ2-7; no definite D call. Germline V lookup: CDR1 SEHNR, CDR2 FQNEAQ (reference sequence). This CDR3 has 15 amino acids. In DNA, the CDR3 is TGTGCCAGCAGCTTAGCCCGCGGCAGAGCCTACGGGCAGTACTTC. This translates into CASSLARGRAYGQYF.

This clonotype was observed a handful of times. The CDR3 DNA reads as TGTGCCAGTAGTCTGGCGGGAGGCAACGTCCTGACTTTC. Translating gives CASSLAGGNVLTF. The chain combines TRBV19 with TRBJ2-6, with 8 bases that match TRBD2. CDR1 and CDR2 from the germline V gene are LNHDA and SQIVND (reference sequence). V gave up 5 bases and J gave up 9 bases; unmatched junction bases: 3. This CDR3 region has 13 residues.

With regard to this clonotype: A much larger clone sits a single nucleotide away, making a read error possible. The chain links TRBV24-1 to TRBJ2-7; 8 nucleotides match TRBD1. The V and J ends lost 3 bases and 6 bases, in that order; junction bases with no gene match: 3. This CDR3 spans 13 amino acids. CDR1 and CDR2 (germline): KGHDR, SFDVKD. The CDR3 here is CATSDGQGGEQYF. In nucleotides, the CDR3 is TGTGCCACCAGTGATGGACAGGGCGGCGAGCAGTACTTC.

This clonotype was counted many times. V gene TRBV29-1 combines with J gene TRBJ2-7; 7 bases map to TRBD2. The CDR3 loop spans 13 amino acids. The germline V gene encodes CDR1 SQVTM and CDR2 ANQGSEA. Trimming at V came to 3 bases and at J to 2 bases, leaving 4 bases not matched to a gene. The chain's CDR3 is CSVEVAGAYEQYF. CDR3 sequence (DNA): TGCAGCGTTGAGGTGGCGGGGGCCTACGAGCAGTACTTC.

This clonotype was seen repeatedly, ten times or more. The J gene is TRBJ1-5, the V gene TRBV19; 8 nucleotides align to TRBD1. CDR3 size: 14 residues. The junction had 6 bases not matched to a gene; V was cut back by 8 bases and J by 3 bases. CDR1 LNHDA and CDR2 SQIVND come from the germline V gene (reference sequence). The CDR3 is CASRQDRDNQPQHF. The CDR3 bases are TGTGCCAGTCGGCAGGACAGGGACAATCAGCCCCAGCATTTT.

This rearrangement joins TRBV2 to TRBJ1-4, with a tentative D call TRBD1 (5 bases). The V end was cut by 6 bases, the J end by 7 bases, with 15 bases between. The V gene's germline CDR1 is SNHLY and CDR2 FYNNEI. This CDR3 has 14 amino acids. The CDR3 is CASRAGTAAEKLFF. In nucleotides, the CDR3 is TGTGCCAGCAGAGCCGGGACTGCCGCTGAAAAACTGTTTTTT.

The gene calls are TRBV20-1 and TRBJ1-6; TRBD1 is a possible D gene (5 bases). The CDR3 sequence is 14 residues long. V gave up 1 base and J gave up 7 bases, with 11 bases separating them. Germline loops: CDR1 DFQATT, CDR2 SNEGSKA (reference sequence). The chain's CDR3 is CSARGDSANSPLHF. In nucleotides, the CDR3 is TGCAGTGCTAGAGGGGACTCGGCGAATTCACCCCTCCACTTT.

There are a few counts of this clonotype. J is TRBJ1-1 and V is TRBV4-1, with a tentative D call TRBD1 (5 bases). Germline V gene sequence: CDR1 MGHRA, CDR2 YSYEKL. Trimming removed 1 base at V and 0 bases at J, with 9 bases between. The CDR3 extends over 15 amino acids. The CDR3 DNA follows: TGCGCCAGCAGCCAAGCGGGGCAGCTGAACACTGAAGCTTTCTTT. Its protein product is CASSQAGQLNTEAFF.

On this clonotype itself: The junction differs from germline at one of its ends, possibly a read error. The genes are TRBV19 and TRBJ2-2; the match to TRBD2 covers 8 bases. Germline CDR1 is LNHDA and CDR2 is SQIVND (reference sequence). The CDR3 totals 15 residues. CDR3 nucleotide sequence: TGTGCCGGTAGTTTGACTAGCGCGAACACCGGGGAGCTGTTTTTT. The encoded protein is CAGSLTSANTGELFF.

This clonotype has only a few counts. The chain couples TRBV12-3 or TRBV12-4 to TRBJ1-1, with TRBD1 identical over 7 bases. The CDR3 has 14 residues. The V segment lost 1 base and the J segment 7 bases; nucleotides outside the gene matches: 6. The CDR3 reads CASSLGGTAIEAFF. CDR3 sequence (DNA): TGTGCCAGCAGTTTAGGGGGGACAGCGATTGAAGCTTTCTTT.

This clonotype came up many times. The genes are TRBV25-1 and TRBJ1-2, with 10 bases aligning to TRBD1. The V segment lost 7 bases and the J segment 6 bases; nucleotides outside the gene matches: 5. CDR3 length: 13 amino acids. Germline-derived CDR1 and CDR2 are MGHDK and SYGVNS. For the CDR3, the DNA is TGTGCCAGCACAGGGACAGGGGACCATGGCTACACCTTC. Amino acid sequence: CASTGTGDHGYTF.